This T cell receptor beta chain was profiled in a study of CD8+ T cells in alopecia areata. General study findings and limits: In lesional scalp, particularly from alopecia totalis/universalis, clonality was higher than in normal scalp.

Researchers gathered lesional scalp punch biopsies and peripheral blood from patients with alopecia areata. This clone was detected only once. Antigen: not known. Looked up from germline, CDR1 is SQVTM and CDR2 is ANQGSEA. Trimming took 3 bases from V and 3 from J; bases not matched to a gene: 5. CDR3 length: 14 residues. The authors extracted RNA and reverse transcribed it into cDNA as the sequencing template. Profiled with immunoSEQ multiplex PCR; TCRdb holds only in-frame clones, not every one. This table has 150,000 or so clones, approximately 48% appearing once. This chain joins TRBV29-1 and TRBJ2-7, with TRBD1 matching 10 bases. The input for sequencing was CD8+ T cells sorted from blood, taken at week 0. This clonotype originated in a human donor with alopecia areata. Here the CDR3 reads CSVEGTGALYEQYF. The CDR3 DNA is TGCAGCGTTGAGGGGACAGGGGCTCTCTACGAGCAGTACTTC.